The 29 T cell receptor beta chains given below trace back to one sample, sequenced in a study of blood T cell repertoires in COVID-19. The data were produced by immunoSEQ multiplex PCR, yet TCRdb's version contains in-frame clones alone and is incomplete. This table holds about 230,000 clones, approximately 88% found once. The specimen was PBMCs or T cells enriched from blood (not recorded which). These receptors were obtained from a woman in her 40s with acute COVID-19.

The V call is TRBV5-1, the J call TRBJ2-1, with 13 bases matching TRBD2. CDR1 and CDR2 from the germline V gene are SGHRS and YFSETQ. With 4 bases clipped from V and 8 bases from J, the junction kept 6 bases outside the gene matches. The CDR3 runs 15 residues. CDR3 coding DNA: TGCGCCAGCAGCACCCGACTAGCGGGAGGAGATGAGCAGTTCTTC. It translates to CASSTRLAGGDEQFF.

This rearrangement joins TRBV5-1 to TRBJ1-1, with D unclear. Germline values: CDR1 SGHRS, CDR2 YFSETQ. This CDR3 has 16 residues. The ends were cut back, 0 bases at V and 1 base at J, with 13 bases in the middle. The CDR3 bases are TGCGCCAGCAGCTTGGCCGCGGGGAAAGGGAACACTGAAGCTTTCTTT. This codes for CASSLAAGKGNTEAFF.

The chain couples TRBV10-3 to TRBJ1-6, with D perhaps TRBD1 (6 bases). Germline CDR1 is ENHRY and CDR2 is SYGVKD. V gave up 6 bases and J gave up 8 bases, with 20 bases separating them. The length of the CDR3 is 16 residues. The CDR3 region has the DNA TGTGCCATCAGAGAGGGGGGGACCTCTCGGGATTCACCCCTCCACTTT. Its protein product is CAIREGGTSRDSPLHF.

This clone was recorded only once. The chain uses TRBV6-5 and TRBJ1-3; D not certain. Trimming took 5 bases from V and 0 from J, leaving 8 bases between them. This CDR3 has 14 residues. CDR1 is MNHEY, CDR2 SVGAGI, per germline. This CDR3 reads CASSRGLSGNTIYF. As DNA, the CDR3 is TGTGCCAGCAGTCGAGGCCTCTCTGGAAACACCATATATTTT.

The genes are TRBV7-9 and TRBJ2-7, with D uncertain. Trimming stripped 2 bases from V and 5 bases from J, with 10 bases between. This CDR3 spans 13 amino acids. Germline assignment: CDR1 SEHNR and CDR2 FQNEAQ (reference sequence). CDR3 DNA: TGTGCCAGCAGCTTACTTGGTGGCAACGAGCAGTACTTC. Its translation: CASSLLGGNEQYF.

This chain uses TRBV7-2 with TRBJ2-1; TRBD2 agrees at 8 bases. CDR3 length: 15 amino acids. Germline V gene lookup returns CDR1 SGHTA and CDR2 FQGNSA. After removal of 2 bases from V and 9 bases from J, the junction contained 9 bases not matched to a gene. CDR3 nucleotides: TGTGCCAGCAGCTTATCTAGCGGGTATTCGGGTGAGCAGTTCTTC. Protein product: CASSLSSGYSGEQFF.

V gene TRBV18 combines with J gene TRBJ1-6; a possible D gene is TRBD1 (5 bases). The CDR3 loop spans 18 amino acids. The germline CDR1 and CDR2 sequences are KGHSH and LQKENI. Trimming left V 10 bases short and J 0 bases short, with 22 bases between. The CDR3 spells CATSRVVLNHSYNSPLHF. The CDR3, as DNA: TGTGCCACCTCCAGGGTAGTACTGAATCACTCCTATAATTCACCCCTCCACTTT.

This clone was counted once. The chain recombines TRBV2 with TRBJ1-6; D not certain. The CDR3 contains 18 residues. Trimming took 0 bases from V and 0 from J, leaving 12 bases between them. Germline V gene lookup returns CDR1 SNHLY and CDR2 FYNNEI. The CDR3 sequence: CASSEAGQRSSYNSPLHF. CDR3 DNA sequence: TGTGCCAGCAGTGAAGCAGGCCAGAGGAGCTCCTATAATTCACCCCTCCACTTT.

The genes are TRBV5-1 and TRBJ2-7, with D perhaps matching TRBD1 (5 bases). The CDR3 sequence is 13 residues long. CDR1 SGHRS and CDR2 YFSETQ come from the germline V gene. The V and J ends lost 2 bases and 5 bases respectively, with 11 bases between them. CDR3 amino acids: CASSFGRANEQYF. The CDR3 nucleotides read TGCGCCAGCAGCTTCGGCAGGGCCAACGAGCAGTACTTC.

The genes are TRBV4-3 and TRBJ2-3, with D hard to call. This CDR3 comprises 13 residues. Germline assignment: CDR1 LGHNA and CDR2 YSLEER. V dropped 1 base and J dropped 6 bases, with 8 bases sitting between them. In DNA form, the CDR3 reads TGCGCCAGCAGCCAAGGGCCCCTGGATACGCAGTATTTT. Its translation is CASSQGPLDTQYF.

This rearrangement joins TRBV23-1 to TRBJ1-5; D unresolved. TRBV23-1 is designated an ORF whose function remains uncertain. CDR3 size: 12 residues. V was clipped by 1 base and J by 6 bases, with 4 bases between them. Written as DNA, the CDR3 is TGCGCCAGCAGTCAATTCGGTCAGCCCCAGCATTTT. It specifies CASSQFGQPQHF.

The V and J genes are TRBV5-1 and TRBJ2-1; D is possibly TRBD2 (6 bases). V was clipped by 2 bases and J by 5 bases, with 11 bases between them. Germline V gene sequence: CDR1 SGHRS, CDR2 YFSETQ. This CDR3 is 14 amino acids long. DNA of the CDR3: TGCGCCAGCAGCTTCCGTGCGGGACACAATGAGCAGTTCTTC. Protein product: CASSFRAGHNEQFF.

The chain uses TRBV5-6 and TRBJ1-6, with D tentatively TRBD1 (5 bases). CDR3 length: 15 amino acids. Trimming pared 5 bases from V and 9 bases from J, leaving 18 bases between. The germline V gene encodes CDR1 SGHDT and CDR2 YYEEEE. In nucleotides, the CDR3 is TGTGCCAGCAGTGTTCCTGGGCAGGGCGGTTCACCCCTCCACTTT. Residues: CASSVPGQGGSPLHF.

The CDR3 loop reads CASSSWTRTKETQYF. The CDR3 DNA follows: TGTGCCAGCAGCTCCTGGACTAGAACAAAAGAGACCCAGTACTTC. The chain couples TRBV7-9 to TRBJ2-5; TRBD2 aligns across 7 bases. The J segment lost 3 bases and the V segment lost 4 bases, leaving 8 bases of the junction unmatched. The germline V gene has CDR1 SEHNR and CDR2 FQNEAQ (reference sequence). The CDR3 is 15 amino acids.

This chain joins TRBV4-1 and TRBJ2-3; TRBD2 might be the D (6 bases). There are 15 residues in the CDR3. Trimming removed 2 bases at V and 0 bases at J, with 9 bases between. Looked up from germline, CDR1 is MGHRA and CDR2 is YSYEKL. The CDR3 spells CASSQIGGSTDTQYF. Here the CDR3 DNA reads TGCGCCAGCAGCCAAATCGGGGGAAGCACAGATACGCAGTATTTT.

This chain uses TRBV12-1 with TRBJ2-3; the D call in the table, TRBD1, was not verified against the DNA. TRBV12-1 is tagged as a pseudogene. CDR3 length: 16 residues. CDR3 protein: CASIPSQASSTDTQYF. As DNA, the CDR3 is TGTGCCAGCATCCCGTCACAGGCTTCTAGCACAGATACGCAGTATTTT.

This clone came up once. The chain couples TRBV5-5 to TRBJ1-2; D is ambiguous. The CDR3 extends over 14 amino acids. Trimming shortened V by 3 bases and J by 2 bases, and 11 bases separated the two germline ends. Germline assignment: CDR1 SGHKS and CDR2 YYEKEE (reference sequence). This CDR3 is CASSWGSGNYGYTF. CDR3 sequence (DNA): TGTGCCAGCAGCTGGGGTTCGGGAAACTATGGCTACACCTTC.

V and J are TRBV29-1 and TRBJ1-1, with 8 nucleotides matching TRBD1. The CDR3 runs to 13 residues. CDR1 and CDR2 (germline): SQVTM, ANQGSEA. Trimming cost V 5 bases and J 1 base; bases outside gene matches: 3. The CDR3 loop is CSVRQGPNTEAFF. Written as DNA, the CDR3 is TGCAGCGTTCGACAGGGGCCGAACACTGAAGCTTTCTTT. Looking up the rest from reference TRBV29-1 and TRBJ1-1 gives the full variable domain: SAVISQKPSRDICQRGTSLTIQCQVDSQVTMMFWYRQQPGQSLTLIATANQGSEATYESGFVIDKFPISRPNLTFSTLTVSNMSPEDSSIYLCSVRQGPNTEAFFGQGTRLTVV.

The chain uses TRBV7-2 and TRBJ1-2; TRBD1 matches at 7 bases. This CDR3 region has 14 residues. J gave up 3 bases and V 4 bases, and 5 bases lay outside the gene matches. Germline assignment: CDR1 SGHTA and CDR2 FQGNSA. In DNA form, the CDR3 reads TGTGCCAGCAGCTCAAGACAGGGTCACTATGGCTACACCTTC. Translation gives CASSSRQGHYGYTF.

V and J are TRBV9 and TRBJ2-2; tentatively, D is TRBD1 (6 bases). CDR1 SGDLS and CDR2 YYNGEE come from the germline V gene. There are 17 residues in the CDR3. Deletions cut 0 bases from V and 5 bases from J, with 17 bases between. The DNA for the CDR3 is TGTGCCAGCAGCGTAGAGCTTTATGACAGGTTGACCGGGGAGCTGTTTTTT. Translating gives CASSVELYDRLTGELFF.

This clone came up a few times. The chain links TRBV24-1 to TRBJ2-2; maybe TRBD1 (6 bases). Per germline, CDR1 KGHDR and CDR2 SFDVKD. Between the trimmed V and J ends, which lost 5 bases and 9 bases, there was a span of 9 bases. The CDR3 spans 12 residues. The CDR3 DNA is TGTGCCACCAGTGTCACAGGGTGGGAGCTGTTTTTT. It encodes CATSVTGWELFF.

This chain connects TRBV27 to TRBJ1-1; no clear D. The V gene's germline CDR1 is MNHEY and CDR2 SMNVEV (reference sequence). V lost 4 bases to trimming and J lost 1 base, with 13 bases between them. The CDR3 length is 15 residues. The CDR3 region is CASSWSDPRNTEAFF. The DNA of the CDR3 is TGTGCCAGCAGTTGGTCAGATCCAAGGAACACTGAAGCTTTCTTT.

This clone occurred a few times. V is TRBV9 and J is TRBJ1-2; TRBD1 is a possible D gene (5 bases). Looked up from germline, CDR1 is SGDLS and CDR2 is YYNGEE. The CDR3 loop spans 15 amino acids. Trimming shortened V by 3 bases and J by 4 bases, and 16 bases separated the two germline ends. CDR3 sequence (DNA): TGTGCCAGCAGCGACCGACCTACAGGTGGCTATGGCTACACCTTC. The encoded protein is CASSDRPTGGYGYTF.

The V call is TRBV4-2, the J call TRBJ1-2, with 11 bases matching TRBD1. Germline assignment: CDR1 LGHNA and CDR2 YNFKEQ. V lost 1 base to trimming and J lost 4 bases; unmatched junction nucleotides: 8. The CDR3 spans 17 residues. The CDR3 DNA reads as TGTGCCAGCAGCCAAGCCGTGGGACAGGGGGAGGTCTATGGCTACACCTTC. Protein product: CASSQAVGQGEVYGYTF.

The chain uses TRBV2 and TRBJ1-2; D ambiguous. CDR3 length: 12 amino acids. V dropped 8 bases and J dropped 5 bases, with 12 bases sitting between them. From germline, CDR1 is SNHLY and CDR2 FYNNEI. In DNA, the CDR3 is TGTGCCAGCGCATTATCGGGATATGGCTACACCTTC. It is translated as CASALSGYGYTF.

The chain has TRBV30 and TRBJ2-7; D ambiguous. Trimming pared 0 bases from V and 3 bases from J, leaving 9 bases between. The germline V gene encodes CDR1 GTSNPN and CDR2 SVGIG (reference sequence). The CDR3 is 13 residues long. CDR3 in amino acids: CAWSVQSYYEQYF. In DNA, the CDR3 is TGTGCCTGGAGTGTTCAGTCTTACTACGAGCAGTACTTC.

This clone occurred many times. The rearrangement uses TRBV7-9 and TRBJ2-7; 7 bases align to TRBD1. Losses at the gene ends were 6 bases for V and 2 bases for J; bases not matched to a gene: 10. The CDR3 covers 15 residues. Germline CDR1 SEHNR, CDR2 FQNEAQ (reference sequence). CDR3 loop: CASSGPGTAAYEQYF. CDR3 DNA: TGTGCCAGCAGTGGACCCGGGACAGCTGCCTACGAGCAGTACTTC.

The genes are TRBV15 and TRBJ1-1; 7 bases match TRBD1. The CDR3 sequence is 16 residues long. Trimming cost V 3 bases and J 0 bases; bases outside gene matches: 7. Per the germline V gene, CDR1 is LNHNV and CDR2 is YYDKDF (reference sequence). The CDR3 region has the DNA TGTGCCACCAGCAGGGGACAGATGATATTGAACACTGAAGCTTTCTTT. Amino acids: CATSRGQMILNTEAFF.

J is TRBJ2-5 and V is TRBV18, with D hard to call. This CDR3 contains 14 residues. Germline values: CDR1 KGHSH, CDR2 LQKENI. V lost 1 base to trimming and J lost 3 bases, with 9 bases between them. CDR3 in DNA: TGTGCCAGCTCACCACTCGGTTCCGAAGAGACCCAGTACTTC. Translated, it gives CASSPLGSEETQYF.